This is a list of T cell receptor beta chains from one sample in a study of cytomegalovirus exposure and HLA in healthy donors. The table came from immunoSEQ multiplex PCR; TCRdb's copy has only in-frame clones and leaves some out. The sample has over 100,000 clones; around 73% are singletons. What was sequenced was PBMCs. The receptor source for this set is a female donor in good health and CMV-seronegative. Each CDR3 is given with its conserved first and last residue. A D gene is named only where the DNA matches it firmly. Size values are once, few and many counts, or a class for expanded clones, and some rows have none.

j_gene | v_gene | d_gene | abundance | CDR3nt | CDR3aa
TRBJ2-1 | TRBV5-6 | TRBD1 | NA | TGTGCCAGCAGCTTGTATAGGGGGCTCTACAATGAGCAGTTCTTC | CASSLYRGLYNEQFF
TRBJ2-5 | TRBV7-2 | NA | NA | TGTGCCAGCAGCTTTCGGGGGTACCAAGAGACCCAGTACTTC | CASSFRGYQETQYF
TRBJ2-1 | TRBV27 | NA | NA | TGTGCCAGCAGTTTCGGAAGAGATCGGGGTGAGCAGTTCTTC | CASSFGRDRGEQFF
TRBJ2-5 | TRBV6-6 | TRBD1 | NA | TGTGCCAGCAGTCCCGGCGACAGGGTTTTGAACTTC | CASSPGDRVLNF
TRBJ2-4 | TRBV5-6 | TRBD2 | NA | TGTGCCAGCAGCCTCGGACTAGCGGGAGCCAAAAACATTCAGTACTTC | CASSLGLAGAKNIQYF
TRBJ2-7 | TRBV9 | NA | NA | TGTGCCAGCAGCGTAGGAGGGAAGGGCTCCTACGAGCAGTACTTC | CASSVGGKGSYEQYF
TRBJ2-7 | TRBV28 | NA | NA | TGTGCCAGCAGTTTAATACAGGTGCAATACGAGCAGTACTTC | CASSLIQVQYEQYF
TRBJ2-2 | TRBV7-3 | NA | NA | TGTGCCAGCAGCTTTAGCGGGAACACCGGGGAGCTGTTTTTT | CASSFSGNTGELFF
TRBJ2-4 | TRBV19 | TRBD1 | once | TGTGCCAGTAGCCCGGGACAGGGGAGGATTCAGTACTTC | CASSPGQGRIQYF
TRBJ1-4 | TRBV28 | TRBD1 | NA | TGTGCCTCCAGGGGGTTTGGTGCAACTAATGAAAAACTGTTTTTT | CASRGFGATNEKLFF
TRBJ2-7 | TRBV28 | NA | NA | TGTGCCAGCAGTGGAGGGTACGAGCAGTACTTC | CASSGGYEQYF
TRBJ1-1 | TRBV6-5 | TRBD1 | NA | TGTGCCAGCAGCCAAGACAGGGGGACTGAAGCTTTCTTT | CASSQDRGTEAFF
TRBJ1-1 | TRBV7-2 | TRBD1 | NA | TGTGCCAGCAGAGGACAGGCCTTTGAAGCTTTCTTT | CASRGQAFEAFF
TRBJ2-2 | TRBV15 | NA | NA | TGTGCCACCTCCAGCGCGAACACCGGGGAGCTGTTTTTT | CATSSANTGELFF
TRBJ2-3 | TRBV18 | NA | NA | TGTGCCAGCTCACCAACCACGGGAGATACGCAGTATTTT | CASSPTTGDTQYF
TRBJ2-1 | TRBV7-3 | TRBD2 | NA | TGTGCCAGCAGCTTACAAGCGGGAGGAAACAATGAGCAGTTCTTC | CASSLQAGGNNEQFF
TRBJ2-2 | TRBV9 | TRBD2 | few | TGTGCCAGCAGCGTGGGACTAGCGGGCGGGGAGCTGTTTTTT | CASSVGLAGGELFF
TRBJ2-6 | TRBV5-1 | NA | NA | TGCGCCAGCAGCTTGGGAGGCGGGACTGGGGCCAACGTCCTGACTTTC | CASSLGGGTGANVLTF
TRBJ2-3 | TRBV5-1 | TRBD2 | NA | TGCGCCAGCCGCCTTCGGGACTACACAGATACGCAGTATTTT | CASRLRDYTDTQYF
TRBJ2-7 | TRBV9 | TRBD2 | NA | TGTGCCAGCAGCGATAGCGGGAGGGCGAACGAGCAGTACTTC | CASSDSGRANEQYF
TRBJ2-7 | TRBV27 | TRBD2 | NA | TGTGCCAGCAGTTCGGGAGCGGGAGGCACCTACGAGCAGTACTTC | CASSSGAGGTYEQYF
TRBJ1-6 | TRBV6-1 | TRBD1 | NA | TGTGCCAGCAGTGGTGGACAGGGAGATAATTCACCCCTCCACTTT | CASSGGQGDNSPLHF
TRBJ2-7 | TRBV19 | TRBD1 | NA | TGTGCCAGTAGTACTGAGGGGACAGGGGTCTACGAGCAGTACTTC | CASSTEGTGVYEQYF
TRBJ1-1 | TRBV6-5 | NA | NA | TGTGCCAGCAGTTTCCCCGGACAGAAAGCTTTCTTT | CASSFPGQKAFF
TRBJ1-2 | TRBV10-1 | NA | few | TGCGCCAGCAGTTCGACAGGACGTCCTAATGGCTACACCTTC | CASSSTGRPNGYTF
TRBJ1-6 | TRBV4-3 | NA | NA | TGCGCCAGCAGCCACCAACTGACAGGAGCCGATAATTCACCCCTCCACTTT | CASSHQLTGADNSPLHF
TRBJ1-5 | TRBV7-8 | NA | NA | TGTGCCAGCAGCCCGACAGCTTCCAATCAGCCCCAGCATTTT | CASSPTASNQPQHF
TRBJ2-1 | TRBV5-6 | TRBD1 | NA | TGTGCCAGCAGCCCGCCCCGGGGACAGGGTAACAATGAGCAGTTCTTC | CASSPPRGQGNNEQFF
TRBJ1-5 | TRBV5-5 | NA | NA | TGTGCCAGCAGCTTTGCCTCCGGGGTTTTCAGCAATCAGCCCCAGCATTTT | CASSFASGVFSNQPQHF
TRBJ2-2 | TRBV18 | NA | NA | TGTGCCAGCTCACTGGACAGTGGGAACACCGGGGAGCTGTTTTTT | CASSLDSGNTGELFF
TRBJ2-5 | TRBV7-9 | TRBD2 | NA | TGTGCCAGCAGCCCCCCTAGCGGGAGGGCCTTATACTTC | CASSPPSGRALYF
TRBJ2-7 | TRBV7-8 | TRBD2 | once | TGTGCCAGCAGCCTCTCCTTCGCGGGAGGGCCGGGGGAGCAGTACTTC | CASSLSFAGGPGEQYF
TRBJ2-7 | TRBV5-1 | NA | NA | TGCGCCAGCAGCCTGGGTCAGGGCACGGACCTAGCCTACGAGCAGTACTTC | CASSLGQGTDLAYEQYF
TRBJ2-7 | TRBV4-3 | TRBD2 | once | TGCGCCAGCAGCCATGGATATAGCGGGAGGTCCTACGAGCAGTACTTC | CASSHGYSGRSYEQYF
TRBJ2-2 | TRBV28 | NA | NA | TGTGCCAGCATCAGGCAGGACATCACCGGGGAGCTGTTTTTT | CASIRQDITGELFF
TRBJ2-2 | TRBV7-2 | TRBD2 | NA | TGTGCCAGCAGCTTAGTAGCGGGAGTTGGCACCGGGGAGCTGTTTTTT | CASSLVAGVGTGELFF
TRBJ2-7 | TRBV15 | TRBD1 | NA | TGTGCCACCAGCAGAGCTGGACAGGGAGGCGAGTACGAGCAGTACTTC | CATSRAGQGGEYEQYF
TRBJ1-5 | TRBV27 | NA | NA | TGTGCCAGCAGACTGATAGCGGGGGCACAACAGCCCCAGCATTTT | CASRLIAGAQQPQHF
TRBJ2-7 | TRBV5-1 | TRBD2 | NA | TGCGCCAGCAGCTTGGAAGCGGGAGGGTTGTACGAGCAGTACTTC | CASSLEAGGLYEQYF
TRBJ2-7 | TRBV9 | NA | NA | TGTGCCAGCAGCGTAGGTGGGCAGGGGTACGAGCAGTACTTC | CASSVGGQGYEQYF
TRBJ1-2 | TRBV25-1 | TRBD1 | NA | TGTGCCACCTTGGACAGGAACTATGGCTACACCTTC | CATLDRNYGYTF